These 13 T cell receptor beta chains share one sample of origin, sequenced in a study of response to subunit inactivated influenza vaccine. Each CDR3 protein is one row after TCRdb ran MiXCR on the RT-PCR reads. Among over 650,000 distinct CDR3 sequences listed, roughly 20% were seen once. The source was PBMCs from blood, collected roughly 5 days after vaccination. The receptors here all came from a man in his fifties or sixties who received an inactivated influenza vaccine.

This clonotype was seen repeatedly, ten times or more. The rearrangement joins TRBV29-1 to TRBJ2-7, with D possibly being TRBD1 (6 bases). V was trimmed by 7 bases and J by 3 bases, leaving 13 bases between them. The germline V gene encodes CDR1 SQVTM and CDR2 ANQGSEA. This CDR3 comprises 12 residues. The CDR3 protein is CSAVDSHYEQYF. CDR3 nucleotide sequence: TGCAGCGCCGTGGACAGTCACTACGAGCAGTACTTC.

Many counts were recorded for this clonotype. The rearrangement links TRBV24-1 to TRBJ2-1, with 9 bases fitting TRBD1. The germline V gene encodes CDR1 KGHDR and CDR2 SFDVKD. The V and J ends lost 4 bases and 5 bases, in that order; junction bases with no gene match: 5. This CDR3 region has 15 residues. DNA for the CDR3: TGTGCCACCAGTGACCAAGGGACAGGGAACAATGAGCAGTTCTTC. Residues: CATSDQGTGNNEQFF.

The chain has TRBV27 and TRBJ2-7; D gene uncertain. V was clipped by 5 bases and J by 7 bases, with 15 bases between them. The germline V gene encodes CDR1 MNHEY and CDR2 SMNVEV (reference sequence). This CDR3 is 13 amino acids long. CDR3 in DNA: TGTGCCAGCAGTACGTGGGGTCCCCCGGAGCAGTACTTC. It is translated as CASSTWGPPEQYF.

The chain employs TRBV6-2 or TRBV6-3 and TRBJ2-1; 9 bases match TRBD2. Germline values: CDR1 MNHEY, CDR2 SVGEGT. V shed 7 bases and J 8 bases; nucleotides not matched to a gene: 9. CDR3 length: 14 residues. Here the CDR3 reads CASTTGGRAYEQFF. CDR3 nucleotide sequence: TGTGCCAGCACCACGGGCGGGAGGGCCTATGAGCAGTTCTTC.

CDR3 DNA: TGCAGTGCTATGAAGACTAGCGGGAGACGCGAGCAGTACTTC. Its translation: CSAMKTSGRREQYF. The chain has TRBV20-1 and TRBJ2-7; 12 nucleotides agree with TRBD2. V lost 4 bases to trimming and J lost 6 bases; unmatched junction nucleotides: 7. The CDR3 consists of 14 residues. CDR1 and CDR2 from the germline V gene are DFQATT and SNEGSKA (reference sequence).

This chain uses TRBV2 with TRBJ2-3; D not resolved. The CDR3 has 15 residues. Per germline, CDR1 SNHLY and CDR2 FYNNEI. Trimming removed 1 base at V and 2 bases at J, with 10 bases between. CDR3 in DNA: TGTGCCAGCAGTGAAGACCAGGTCCCCACAGATACGCAGTATTTT. The encoded protein is CASSEDQVPTDTQYF.

The rearrangement uses TRBV6-1 and TRBJ2-7, with D tentatively TRBD1 (5 bases). Per germline, CDR1 MNHNS and CDR2 SASEGT. V lost 4 bases to trimming and J lost 3 bases, with 10 bases between them. The length of the CDR3 is 13 residues. The CDR3 region is CASSARQFYEQYF. The CDR3 nucleotides read TGTGCCAGCAGTGCCCGACAGTTCTACGAGCAGTACTTC.

The chain recombines TRBV7-9 with TRBJ2-7; maybe TRBD1 (6 bases). The CDR3 is 12 amino acids. Trimming shortened V by 5 bases and J by 7 bases, and 12 bases separated the two germline ends. Germline CDR1 and CDR2: SEHNR and FQNEAQ (reference sequence). The CDR3, as DNA: TGTGCCAGCAGCCGGGACAACGGTGAGCAGTACTTC. It is translated as CASSRDNGEQYF.

The chain employs TRBV7-2 and TRBJ2-5, with TRBD1 matching over 8 bases. The trim removed 5 bases at V and 5 bases at J, leaving 4 bases unmatched. Germline V CDR1 and CDR2: SGHTA, FQGNSA. There are 13 residues in the CDR3. The chain's CDR3 is CASSTGGWETQYF. CDR3 nucleotides: TGTGCCAGCAGCACAGGGGGTTGGGAGACCCAGTACTTC. The entire variable domain, with the rest obtained from reference TRBV7-2 and TRBJ2-5, is as follows: GAGVSQSPSNKVTEKGKDVELRCDPISGHTALYWYRQSLGQGLEFLIYFQGNSAPDKSGLPSDRFSAERTGGSVSTLTIQRTQQEDSAVYLCASSTGGWETQYFGPGTRLLVL.

The chain has TRBV10-3 and TRBJ1-2, with TRBD1 matching 9 bases. V trimming: 9 bases; J trimming: 6 bases; junction bases outside the gene matches: 8. CDR1 ENHRY and CDR2 SYGVKD come from the germline V gene. The CDR3 runs 13 residues. CDR3 protein: CAIFGQGKDGYTF. The CDR3 DNA is TGTGCCATTTTCGGACAGGGGAAGGATGGCTACACCTTC.

The chain couples TRBV6-1 to TRBJ2-3, with 13 bases matching TRBD2. Unmatched junction bases numbered 5, after V lost 6 bases and J lost 8 bases. The CDR3 loop spans 14 amino acids. Germline V gives CDR1 MNHNS, CDR2 SASEGT. CDR3 region: CASRPGLAGATQYF. The CDR3 bases are TGTGCCAGCAGACCCGGACTAGCGGGGGCTACGCAGTATTTT.

This sequence joins TRBV6-1 and TRBJ2-7; 9 bases agree with TRBD2. V gave up 7 bases and J gave up 2 bases; unmatched junction bases: 12. Germline V lookup: CDR1 MNHNS, CDR2 SASEGT. The CDR3 is made up of 16 amino acids. As DNA, the CDR3 is TGTGCCAGCACCCTATCTTCTAGCGGGACTCCCTACGAGCAGTACTTC. Protein: CASTLSSSGTPYEQYF.

The J gene is TRBJ2-1, the V gene TRBV6-2 or TRBV6-3; D might be TRBD2 (5 bases). Trimming left V 7 bases short and J 7 bases short, with 20 bases between. Looked up from germline, CDR1 is MNHEY and CDR2 is SVGEGT. CDR3 length: 15 amino acids. The CDR3 bases are TGTGCCAGCACAAAGAGCGGACCCCTCGGGAATGAGCAGTTCTTC. Amino acid sequence: CASTKSGPLGNEQFF.